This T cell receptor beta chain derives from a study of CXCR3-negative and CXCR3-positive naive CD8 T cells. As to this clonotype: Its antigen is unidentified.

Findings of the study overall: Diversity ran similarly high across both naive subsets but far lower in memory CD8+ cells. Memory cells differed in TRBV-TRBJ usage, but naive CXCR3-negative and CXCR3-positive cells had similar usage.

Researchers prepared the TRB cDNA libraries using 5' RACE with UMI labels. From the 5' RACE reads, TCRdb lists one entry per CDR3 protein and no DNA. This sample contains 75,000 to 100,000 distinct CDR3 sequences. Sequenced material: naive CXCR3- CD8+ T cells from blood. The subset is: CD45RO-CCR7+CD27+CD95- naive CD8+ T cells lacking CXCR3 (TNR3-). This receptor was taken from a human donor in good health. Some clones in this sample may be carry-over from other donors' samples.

This CDR3 reads CASSQDRGSGELFF. The rearrangement joins TRBV4-3 to TRBJ2-2. Germline V gene lookup returns CDR1 LGHNA and CDR2 YSLEER. This CDR3 is 14 amino acids long.